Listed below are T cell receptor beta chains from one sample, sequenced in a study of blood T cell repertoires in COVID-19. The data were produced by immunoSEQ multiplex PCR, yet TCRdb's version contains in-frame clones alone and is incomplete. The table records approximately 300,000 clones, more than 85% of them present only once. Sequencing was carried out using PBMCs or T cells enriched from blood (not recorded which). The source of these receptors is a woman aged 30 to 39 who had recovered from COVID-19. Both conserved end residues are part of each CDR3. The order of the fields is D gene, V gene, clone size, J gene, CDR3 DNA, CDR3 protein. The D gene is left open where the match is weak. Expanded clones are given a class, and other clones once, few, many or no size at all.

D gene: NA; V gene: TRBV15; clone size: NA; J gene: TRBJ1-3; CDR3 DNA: TGTGCCACCAGCAGAGAACCGAGACAGGGAAACACCATATATTTT; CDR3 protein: CATSREPRQGNTIYF
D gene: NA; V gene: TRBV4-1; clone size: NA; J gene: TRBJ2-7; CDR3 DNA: TGCGCCAGCAGCCAAGGGGGACTGGGCTTCGAGCAGTACTTC; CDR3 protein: CASSQGGLGFEQYF
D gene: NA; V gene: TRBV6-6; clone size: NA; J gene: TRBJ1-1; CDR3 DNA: TGTGCCAGCAGTTACTCACCAGGGGCGAACACTGAAGCTTTCTTT; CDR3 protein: CASSYSPGANTEAFF
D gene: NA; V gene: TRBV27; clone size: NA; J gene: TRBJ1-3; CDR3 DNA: TGTGCCAGCAGACAGGGTAGCTCTGGAAACACCATATATTTT; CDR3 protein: CASRQGSSGNTIYF
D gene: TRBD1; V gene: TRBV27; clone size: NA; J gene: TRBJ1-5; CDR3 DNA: TGTGCCAGCAGTTCCGGACAGGGGAGTCAGCCCCAGCATTTT; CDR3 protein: CASSSGQGSQPQHF
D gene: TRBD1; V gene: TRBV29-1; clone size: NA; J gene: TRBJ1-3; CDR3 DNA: TGCAGCGTTGCACCGACAGGGGTGGACACCATATATTTT; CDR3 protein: CSVAPTGVDTIYF
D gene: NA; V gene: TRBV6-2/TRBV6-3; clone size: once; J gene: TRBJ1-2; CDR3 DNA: TGTGCCAGCAGTTACTCGTGGGGGGTCGGCTATGGCTACACCTTC; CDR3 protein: CASSYSWGVGYGYTF
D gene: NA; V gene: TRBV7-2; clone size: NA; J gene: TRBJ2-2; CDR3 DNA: TGTGCCAGCAGCTTGGAGACCGGGGAGCTGTTTTTT; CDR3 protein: CASSLETGELFF
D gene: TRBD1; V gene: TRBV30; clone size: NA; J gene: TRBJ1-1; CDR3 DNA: TGTGCCTGGAGGAGGGCAGGGGGCTCGTGGAGAACTGAAGCTTTCTTT; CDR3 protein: CAWRRAGGSWRTEAFF
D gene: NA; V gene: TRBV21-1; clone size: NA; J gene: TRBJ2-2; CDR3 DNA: TGTGCCAGCAGCAAGGGACTAGCGGGAAGCGGGGAAAACACCGGGGAGCTGTTTTTT; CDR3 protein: CASSKGLAGSGENTGELFF
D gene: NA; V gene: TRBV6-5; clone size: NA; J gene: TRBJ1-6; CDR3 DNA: TGTGCCAGCAGGGATGGAGGGAATTCACCCCTCCACTTT; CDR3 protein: CASRDGGNSPLHF
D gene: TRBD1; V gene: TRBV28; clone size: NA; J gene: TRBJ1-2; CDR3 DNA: TGTGCCAGCAGTCCGGGACAGGCGGTCTATGGCTACACCTTC; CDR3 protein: CASSPGQAVYGYTF
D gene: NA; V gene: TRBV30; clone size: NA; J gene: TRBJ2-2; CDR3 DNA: TGTGCCTGGACCCCCTGGGGGGTCCTCACCGGGGAGCTGTTTTTT; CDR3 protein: CAWTPWGVLTGELFF
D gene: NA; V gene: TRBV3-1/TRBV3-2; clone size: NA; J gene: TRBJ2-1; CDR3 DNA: TGTGCCAGCAGCCAAGGGATAGCGCTGAGCTCCTACAATGAGCAGTTCTTC; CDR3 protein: CASSQGIALSSYNEQFF
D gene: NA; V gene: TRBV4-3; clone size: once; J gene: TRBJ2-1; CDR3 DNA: TGCGCCAGCAGCCAAGATGAGGTTCTGAGCTCCTACAATGAGCAGTTCTTC; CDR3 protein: CASSQDEVLSSYNEQFF
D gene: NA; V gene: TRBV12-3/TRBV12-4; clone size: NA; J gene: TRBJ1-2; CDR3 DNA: TGTGCCAGCAGTTTATCCAGGGCGTATGGCTACACCTTC; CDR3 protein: CASSLSRAYGYTF
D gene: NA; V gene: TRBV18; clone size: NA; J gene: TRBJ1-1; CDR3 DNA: TGTGCCAGCTCACCACAGAGACAATGGGACACTGAAGCTTTCTTT; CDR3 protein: CASSPQRQWDTEAFF
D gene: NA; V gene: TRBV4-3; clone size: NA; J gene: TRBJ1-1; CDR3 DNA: TGCGCCAGCAGCCACCACATCATGAACACTGAAGCTTTCTTT; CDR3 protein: CASSHHIMNTEAFF
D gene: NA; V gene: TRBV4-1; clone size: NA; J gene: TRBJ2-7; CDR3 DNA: TGCGCCAGCAGCCAAAGGGACACAGGGAATGAGTACGAGCAGTACTTC; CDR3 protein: CASSQRDTGNEYEQYF
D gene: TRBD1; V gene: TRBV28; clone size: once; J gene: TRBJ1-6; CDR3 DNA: TGTGCCAGCAGTTCCCCGGACAGGGTAAATTCACCCCTCCACTTT; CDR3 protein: CASSSPDRVNSPLHF
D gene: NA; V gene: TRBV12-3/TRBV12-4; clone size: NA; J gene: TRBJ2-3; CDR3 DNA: TGTGCCACCAAACAGGGAGGGGATACGCAGTATTTT; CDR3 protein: CATKQGGDTQYF
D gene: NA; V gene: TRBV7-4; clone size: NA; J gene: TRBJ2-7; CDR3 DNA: TGTGCCAGCAGCGATAGCGCCACCTCCTACGAGCAGTACTTC; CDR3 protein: CASSDSATSYEQYF
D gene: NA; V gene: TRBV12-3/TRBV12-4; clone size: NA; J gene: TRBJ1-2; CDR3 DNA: TGTGCCAGCAGTCCCTCAGGGATATGGGGCTACACCTTC; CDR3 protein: CASSPSGIWGYTF
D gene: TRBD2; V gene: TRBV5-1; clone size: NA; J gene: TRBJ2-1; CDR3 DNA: TGCGCCAGCAGCTTGGCTGCGGGGGGGCTACGAGAGCAGTTCTTC; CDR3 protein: CASSLAAGGLREQFF
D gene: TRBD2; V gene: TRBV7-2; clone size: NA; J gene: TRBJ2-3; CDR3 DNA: TGTGCCAGCAGCTTAAAATCTGGCGGGGGGGCCACAGATACGCAGTATTTT; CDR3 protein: CASSLKSGGGATDTQYF
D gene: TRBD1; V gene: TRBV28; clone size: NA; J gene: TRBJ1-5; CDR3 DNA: TGTGCCAGCCCCAAATCGAGACAGGGCGGTTATCAGCCCCAGCATTTT; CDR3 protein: CASPKSRQGGYQPQHF
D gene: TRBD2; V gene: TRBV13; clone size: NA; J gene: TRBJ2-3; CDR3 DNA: TGTGCCAGCAGCCGAGACGGGACTAGTGTTGATACGCAGTATTTT; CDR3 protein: CASSRDGTSVDTQYF
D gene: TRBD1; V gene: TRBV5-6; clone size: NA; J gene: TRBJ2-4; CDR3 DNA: TGTGCCAGCAGCCTGCTAAGACAGGGTCGGAACATTCAGTACTTC; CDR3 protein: CASSLLRQGRNIQYF
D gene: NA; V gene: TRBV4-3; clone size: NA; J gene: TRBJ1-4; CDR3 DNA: TGCGCCAGCAGCCAAGATACCAGGGTTAATGAAAAACTGTTTTTT; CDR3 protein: CASSQDTRVNEKLFF
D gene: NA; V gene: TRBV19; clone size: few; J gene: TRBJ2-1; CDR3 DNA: TGTGCCAGTCGGCCAGCGGGCCATTACAATGAGCAGTTCTTC; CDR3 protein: CASRPAGHYNEQFF
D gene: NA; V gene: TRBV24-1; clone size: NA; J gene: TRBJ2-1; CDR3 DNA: TGTGCCACCAGTGACCCGCCGGGACAAAGTTCCAATGAGCAGTTCTTC; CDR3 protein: CATSDPPGQSSNEQFF
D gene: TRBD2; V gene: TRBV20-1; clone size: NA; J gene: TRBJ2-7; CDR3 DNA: TGCAGTGCTAGTGCCGGGACTAGCGGGACTTACGAGCAGTACTTC; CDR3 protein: CSASAGTSGTYEQYF
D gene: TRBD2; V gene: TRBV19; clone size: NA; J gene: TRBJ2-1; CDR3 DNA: TGTGCCAGTAGTCTGGGGCGGGAGCTCCCCGAGCAGTTCTTC; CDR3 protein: CASSLGRELPEQFF
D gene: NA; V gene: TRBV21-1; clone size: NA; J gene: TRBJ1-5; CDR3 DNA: TGTGCCAGCAGACTCCCCCGACACCCGCGGGATCAGCCCCAGCATTTT; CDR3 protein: CASRLPRHPRDQPQHF
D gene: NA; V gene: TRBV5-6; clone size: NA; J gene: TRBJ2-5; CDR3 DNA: TGTGCCAGCAGCCCGATTGACAGGAGACAAGAGACCCAGTACTTC; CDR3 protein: CASSPIDRRQETQYF
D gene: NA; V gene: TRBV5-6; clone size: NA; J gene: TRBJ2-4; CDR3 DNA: TGTGCCAGCAGCTTCATTACTAGCAGGGCCAAAAACATTCAGTACTTC; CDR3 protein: CASSFITSRAKNIQYF
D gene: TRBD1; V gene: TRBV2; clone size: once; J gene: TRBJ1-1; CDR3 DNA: TGTGCCAGCAGTACAGGGGGCGAAGCGGCTTTCTTT; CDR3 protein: CASSTGGEAAFF
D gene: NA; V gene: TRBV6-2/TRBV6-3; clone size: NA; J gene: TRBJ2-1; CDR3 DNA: TGTGCCAGCAGTGGACAGACCTACAATGAGCAGTTCTTC; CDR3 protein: CASSGQTYNEQFF
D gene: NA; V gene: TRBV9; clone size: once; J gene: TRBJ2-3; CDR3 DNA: TGTGCCAGCAGCGTAGGGGGGGTTGGATCAGATACGCAGTATTTT; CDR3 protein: CASSVGGVGSDTQYF
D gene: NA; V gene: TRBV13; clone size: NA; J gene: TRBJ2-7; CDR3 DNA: TGTGCCAGCAGCTTTGGCAGGAACTCCTACGAGCAGTACTTC; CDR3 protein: CASSFGRNSYEQYF
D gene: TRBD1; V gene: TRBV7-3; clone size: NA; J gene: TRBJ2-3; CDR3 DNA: TGTGCCAGCAGCCGAGGGGACAGGTGGGATACGCAGTATTTT; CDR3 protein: CASSRGDRWDTQYF
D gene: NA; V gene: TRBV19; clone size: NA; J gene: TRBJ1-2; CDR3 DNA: TGTGCCAGTAGTGGGTTAAGCGGCAGACTAGGCTATGGCTACACCTTC; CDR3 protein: CASSGLSGRLGYGYTF
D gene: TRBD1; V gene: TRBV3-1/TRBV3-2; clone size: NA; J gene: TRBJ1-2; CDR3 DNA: TGTGCCAGCAGCCCTGGGACAGGGCAGGGCGGCTACACCTTC; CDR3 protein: CASSPGTGQGGYTF
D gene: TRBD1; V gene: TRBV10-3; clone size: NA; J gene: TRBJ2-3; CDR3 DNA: TGTGCCATCAGATCCTCGGGACAGGGGGCAGATACGCAGTATTTT; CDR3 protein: CAIRSSGQGADTQYF
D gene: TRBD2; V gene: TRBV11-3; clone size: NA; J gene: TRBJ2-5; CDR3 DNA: TGTGCCAGCAGGGGGGGGGAAGAGACCCAGTACTTC; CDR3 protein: CASRGGEETQYF
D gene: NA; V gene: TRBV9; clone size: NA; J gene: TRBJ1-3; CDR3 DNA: TGTGCCAGCAGCGCAGACGGCGGCTCTGGAAACACCATATATTTT; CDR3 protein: CASSADGGSGNTIYF
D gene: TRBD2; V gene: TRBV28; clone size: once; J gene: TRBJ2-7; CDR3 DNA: TGTGCCAGCAACCTAGCGGGAGCCTACGAGCAGTACTTC; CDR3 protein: CASNLAGAYEQYF
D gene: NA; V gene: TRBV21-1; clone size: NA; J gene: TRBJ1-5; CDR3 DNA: TGTGCCAGCAGCAAAGTCGGGGGGGGCCATCAGCCCCAGCATTTT; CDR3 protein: CASSKVGGGHQPQHF
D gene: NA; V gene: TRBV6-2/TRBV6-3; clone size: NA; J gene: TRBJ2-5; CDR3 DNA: TGTGCCAGCAGTTACGGAGGAGAGCGAACCCAGTACTTC; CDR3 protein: CASSYGGERTQYF
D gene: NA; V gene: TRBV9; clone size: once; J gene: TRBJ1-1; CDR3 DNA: TGTGCCAGCAGCGTAGGGGTGCGGGAGCACACTGAAGCTTTCTTT; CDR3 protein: CASSVGVREHTEAFF